These T cell receptor beta chains were read from a single sample in a study of early T cells in non-severe SARS-CoV-2 infection. Each CDR3 protein is one row after TCRdb ran MiXCR on the 5' RACE reads. The sample carries approximately 52,000 distinct CDR3 sequences, about 15% recorded once. This material consisted of whole blood, taken at baseline. All receptors come from an adult who was a healthcare worker with PCR-confirmed SARS-CoV-2 infection or an uninfected control (not recorded which). CDR3s include the opening cysteine and the closing phenylalanine or tryptophan. A D gene is named only where the DNA matches it firmly. Clone size is stated in some rows and not others, as once, few, many or a class when expanded.

>TRBV20-1|TRBJ1-1|-|TRBD1|14
TGCAGTGCTGGAAGACAGGGACTAAGCACTGAAGCTTTCTTT
CSAGRQGLSTEAFF
>TRBV28|TRBJ2-5|many|-|14
TGTGCCAGCAGTTCCGGGACGGCCAAAGAGACCCAGTACTTC
CASSSGTAKETQYF
>TRBV7-9|TRBJ1-1|few|TRBD1|14
TGTGCCAGCACCGGACAGGGGCCTAACACTGAAGCTTTCTTT
CASTGQGPNTEAFF
>TRBV6-5|TRBJ1-2|-|-|11
TGTGCCAGCAGGTCCAATTTTGGCTACACCTTC
CASRSNFGYTF
>TRBV6-6|TRBJ2-3|-|-|13
TGTGCCAGCAAAAGCTCTAGCACAGATACGCAGTATTTT
CASKSSSTDTQYF
>TRBV7-9|TRBJ1-4|many|-|16
TGTGCCAGCAGCTCACCAGGGTACGCAACTAATGAAAAACTGTTTTTT
CASSSPGYATNEKLFF
>TRBV2|TRBJ2-5|few|-|14
TGTGCCAGCAGTCTGTCGGGGCCACTGGAGACCCAGTACTTC
CASSLSGPLETQYF
>TRBV6-6|TRBJ2-3|few|-|12
TGTGCCAGCAGTGCGGGGCCCAGTACGCAGTATTTT
CASSAGPSTQYF
>TRBV28|TRBJ2-7|many|-|12
TGTGCCAGCCACCGAGGGCAGTACGAGCAGTACTTC
CASHRGQYEQYF
>TRBV3-1|TRBJ1-2|-|TRBD1|12
TGTGCCAGCCGGACAGGGAGTGATGGCTACACCTTC
CASRTGSDGYTF
>TRBV3-1|TRBJ1-5|-|TRBD1|15
TGTGCCAGCAGCCAAGGACAGGGGAACAATCAGCCCCAGCATTTT
CASSQGQGNNQPQHF
>TRBV6-6|TRBJ1-1|-|-|15
TGTGCCAGCAGTTACGGCTGGGATGGGAACACTGAAGCTTTCTTT
CASSYGWDGNTEAFF
>TRBV7-2|TRBJ1-5|many|-|12
TGTGCCAGCAGCGAGAGTGCTCAGCCCCAGCATTTT
CASSESAQPQHF
>TRBV3-1|TRBJ2-2|few|-|12
TGTGCCAGCAGCCTATCTACCGGGGAGCTGTTTTTT
CASSLSTGELFF
>TRBV3-1|TRBJ1-1|-|-|16
TGTGCCAGCAGCCGTCTGGAGGGGGGCCTGAACACTGAAGCTTTCTTT
CASSRLEGGLNTEAFF
>TRBV7-8|TRBJ1-2|many|TRBD1|14
TGTGCCAGCACCCCCATAGGACAGGGCTATGGCTACACCTTC
CASTPIGQGYGYTF
>TRBV12-3/TRBV12-4|TRBJ1-6|few|TRBD1|14
TGTGCCAGCAAGAAGACAGGGGGGAATTCACCCCTCCACTTT
CASKKTGGNSPLHF
>TRBV20-1|TRBJ1-2|few|TRBD1|14
TGCAGTGCTAGAGATACGGCAGGGGGTAAGGGCTACACCTTC
CSARDTAGGKGYTF
>TRBV7-6|TRBJ2-5|-|-|13
TGTGCCAGCACCTTCGGGGGAAAAGAGACCCAGTACTTC
CASTFGGKETQYF
>TRBV10-3|TRBJ2-7|many|-|13
TGTGCCGTTCGCCCGGGTGGGACGGGCGAGCAGTACTTC
CAVRPGGTGEQYF
>TRBV20-1|TRBJ2-2|many|-|16
TGCAGTGCTAGAGTCGGGGGTGGTTATCAACACGGGGAGCTGTTTTTT
CSARVGGGYQHGELFF
>TRBV18|TRBJ2-2|-|-|16
TGTGCCAGCTCACCTTCTCGGGGCTCGAACACCGGGGAGCTGTTTTTT
CASSPSRGSNTGELFF
>TRBV10-3|TRBJ2-3|few|-|15
TGTGCCATCAGCGGTACAGGACCGAGCACAGATACGCAGTATTTT
CAISGTGPSTDTQYF
>TRBV7-3|TRBJ2-2|many|-|14
TGTGCCAGCAGCTTAATGGGGAACACCGGGGAGCTGTTTTTT
CASSLMGNTGELFF
>TRBV18|TRBJ2-1|-|TRBD2|15
TGTGCCAGCACGCGAGGGGCGGGAGCCAGGAATGAGCAGTTCTTC
CASTRGAGARNEQFF
>TRBV5-4|TRBJ1-2|many|-|14
TGTGCCAGCAGCCCCACGGGTTCCGCATATGGCTACACCTTC
CASSPTGSAYGYTF
>TRBV10-3|TRBJ1-2|few|-|14
TGTGCCATCAGGGCGACAGAAGCTAACTATGGCTACACCTTC
CAIRATEANYGYTF
>TRBV4-1|TRBJ1-4|-|-|13
TGCGCCAGCAGCCAAGATAATGGCGAAAAACTGTTTTTT
CASSQDNGEKLFF
>TRBV5-4|TRBJ2-7|few|-|16
TGTGCCAGCAGCCCCGGACCGCCGGGACTGCTCTACGAGCAGTACTTC
CASSPGPPGLLYEQYF
>TRBV7-2|TRBJ1-1|few|TRBD1|14
TGTGCCAGCTCAAAACAGGGGGGGAACACTGAAGCTTTCTTT
CASSKQGGNTEAFF
>TRBV27|TRBJ2-7|few|TRBD1|15
TGTGCCAGCAGCGCGGCCGGGACAGGGGAGTACGAGCAGTACTTC
CASSAAGTGEYEQYF
>TRBV5-1|TRBJ2-1|many|-|15
TGCGCCAGCAGCCCCCGAGGGGGTTCCTACAATGAGCAGTTCTTC
CASSPRGGSYNEQFF
>TRBV2|TRBJ1-6|few|-|16
TGTGCCAGCAGTGGTGGGCCTCCCGGCTATAATTCACCCCTCCACTTT
CASSGGPPGYNSPLHF
>TRBV10-2|TRBJ2-4|few|-|16
TGCGCCAGCAGTGAGGAACACAGGGTAGCCAAAAACATTCAGTACTTC
CASSEEHRVAKNIQYF
>TRBV20-1|TRBJ1-4|few|TRBD1|13
TGCAGTGCTTATGACAGGGCAAATGAAAAACTGTTTTTT
CSAYDRANEKLFF
>TRBV3-1|TRBJ2-1|-|-|11
TGTGCCAGCAGCCGCTCGACCGAGCAGTTCTTC
CASSRSTEQFF
>TRBV4-2|TRBJ2-1|-|TRBD2|17
TGTGCCAGCAGCCAAGACGTTCGCGGGAGGGGGTTGAATGAGCAGTTCTTC
CASSQDVRGRGLNEQFF
>TRBV5-1|TRBJ2-5|-|-|16
TGCGCCAGCAGCCCTCCCGGACAGCAGAAACAAGAGACCCAGTACTTC
CASSPPGQQKQETQYF
>TRBV18|TRBJ2-5|many|-|14
TGTGCCAGCTCCGGAACAGGGAGGCAAGAGACCCAGTACTTC
CASSGTGRQETQYF
>TRBV2|TRBJ2-2|-|-|16
TGTGCCAGCAGTGTTCCTCCGGGGGGCAGCACCGGGGAGCAGTTTTTT
CASSVPPGGSTGEQFF
>TRBV6-2/TRBV6-3|TRBJ2-3|-|-|13
TGTGCCAGCACCGTCCGTCGCACAGATACGCAGTATTTT
CASTVRRTDTQYF
>TRBV6-2/TRBV6-3|TRBJ2-3|many|-|19
TGTGCCAGCAGTTACGACTCCTATCCTATGAAAGGGGTAAAAGATACGCAGTATTTT
CASSYDSYPMKGVKDTQYF
>TRBV25-1|TRBJ2-5|few|-|13
TGTGCCAGCAGCCTTACAGGGCTGGAGACCCAGTACTTC
CASSLTGLETQYF
>TRBV21-1|TRBJ1-4|few|-|15
TGTGCCAGCAGCCCGTCACAGGAAGAGAATGAAAAACTGTTTTTT
CASSPSQEENEKLFF
>TRBV20-1|TRBJ1-6|-|-|15
TGCAGTGCTAAACTTTCGGGGAACTATAATTCACCCCTCCACTTT
CSAKLSGNYNSPLHF
>TRBV2|TRBJ2-1|few|-|13
TGTGCCAGCAGTGAAGTCGGGATTAATGAGCAGTTCTTC
CASSEVGINEQFF
>TRBV10-3|TRBJ2-3|-|-|14
TGTGCCATCAGTGATGGAGGGGGCACAGATACGCAGTATTTT
CAISDGGGTDTQYF
>TRBV20-1|TRBJ2-7|few|-|14
TGCAGTGCTAGAGATGCGGGACAGCGGTACGAGCAGTACTTC
CSARDAGQRYEQYF